The text below deals with one TCR beta chain. Its antigen remains unidentified. The data were taken from a study of siplizumab effects on memory and regulatory T cells. Profiling relied on immunoSEQ multiplex PCR, and the TCRdb table lists in-frame clones only, not all of them. The profile shows about 120,000 clones, around 95% of them singletons. Findings and caveats of the study: Siplizumab produced a significant reduction in alloreactive sequences that were traceable to unstimulated CD4+ memory cells. With siplizumab, Treg-derived clones averaged roughly 70% of mappable alloreactive CD4+ clones, versus more than 25% in controls.

This TCR derives from a human donor in good health. Specimen: non-Treg CD4+ T cells sorted from blood.

In DNA form, the CDR3 reads TGTGCCAGCAGCTCAATGAGTCATGCAACTAATGAAAAACTGTTTTTT. Translated: CASSSMSHATNEKLFF. The V and J genes are TRBV7-2 and TRBJ1-4; D not resolved. Germline V gives CDR1 SGHTA, CDR2 FQGNSA. The CDR3 length is 16 residues. Trimming cost V 4 bases and J 0 bases, with 12 bases left between them.